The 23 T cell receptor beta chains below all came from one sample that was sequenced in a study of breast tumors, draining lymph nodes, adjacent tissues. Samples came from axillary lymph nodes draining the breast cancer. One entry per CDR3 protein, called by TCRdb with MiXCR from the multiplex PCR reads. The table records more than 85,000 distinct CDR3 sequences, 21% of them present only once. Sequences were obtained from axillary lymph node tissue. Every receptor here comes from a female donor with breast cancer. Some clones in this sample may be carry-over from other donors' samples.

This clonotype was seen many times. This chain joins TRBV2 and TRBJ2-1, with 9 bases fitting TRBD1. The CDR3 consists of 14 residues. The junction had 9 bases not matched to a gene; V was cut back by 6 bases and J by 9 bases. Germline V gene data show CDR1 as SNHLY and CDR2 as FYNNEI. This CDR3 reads CASRAGTGNAEQFF. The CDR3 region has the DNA TGTGCCAGCAGAGCCGGGACAGGGAACGCTGAGCAGTTCTTC.

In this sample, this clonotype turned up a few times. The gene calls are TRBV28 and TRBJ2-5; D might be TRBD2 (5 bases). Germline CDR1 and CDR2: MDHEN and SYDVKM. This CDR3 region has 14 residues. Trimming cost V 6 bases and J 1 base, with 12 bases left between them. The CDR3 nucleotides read TGTGCCAGCAGGGACTCCTTCGCCCAAGAGACCCAGTACTTC. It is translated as CASRDSFAQETQYF.

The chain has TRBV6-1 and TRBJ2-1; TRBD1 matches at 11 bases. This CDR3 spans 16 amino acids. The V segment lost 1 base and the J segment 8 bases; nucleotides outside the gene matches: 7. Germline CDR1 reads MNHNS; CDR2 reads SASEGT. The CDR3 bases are TGTGCCAGCAGTGAAGGCTGGACAGGGGGCCTCTATGAGCAGTTCTTC. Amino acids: CASSEGWTGGLYEQFF.

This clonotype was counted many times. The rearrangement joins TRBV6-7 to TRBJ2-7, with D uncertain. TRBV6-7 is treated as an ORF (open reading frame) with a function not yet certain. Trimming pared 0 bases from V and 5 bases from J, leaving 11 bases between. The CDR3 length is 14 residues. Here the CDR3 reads CASSYSSPADEQYF. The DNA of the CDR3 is TGTGCCAGCAGTTACTCGAGTCCTGCAGACGAGCAGTACTTC.

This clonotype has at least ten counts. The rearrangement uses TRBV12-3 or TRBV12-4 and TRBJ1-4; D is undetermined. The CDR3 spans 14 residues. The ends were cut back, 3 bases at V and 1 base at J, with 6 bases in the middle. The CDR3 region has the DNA TGTGCCAGCAGTTTGATAGAAACTAATGAAAAACTGTTTTTT. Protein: CASSLIETNEKLFF.

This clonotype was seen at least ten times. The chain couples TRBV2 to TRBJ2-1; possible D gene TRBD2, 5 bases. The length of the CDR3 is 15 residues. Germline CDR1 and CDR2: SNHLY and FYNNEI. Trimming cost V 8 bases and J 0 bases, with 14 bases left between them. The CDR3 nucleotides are TGTGCCAGCGGAGGATCGATGGTCTCCTACAATGAGCAGTTCTTC. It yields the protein CASGGSMVSYNEQFF.

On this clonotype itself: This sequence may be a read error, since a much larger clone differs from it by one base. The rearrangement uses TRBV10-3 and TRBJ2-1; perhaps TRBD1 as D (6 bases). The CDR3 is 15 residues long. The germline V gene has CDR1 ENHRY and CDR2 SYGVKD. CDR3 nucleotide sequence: TGTGCCATCAGTGGTGGACAGAGCTCCTACAATGAGCAGTCCTTC. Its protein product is CAISGGQSSYNEQSF.

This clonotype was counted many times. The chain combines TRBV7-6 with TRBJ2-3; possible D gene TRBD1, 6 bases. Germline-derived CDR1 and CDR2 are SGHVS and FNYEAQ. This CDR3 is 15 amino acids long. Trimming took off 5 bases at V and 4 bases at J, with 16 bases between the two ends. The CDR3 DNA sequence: TGTGCCAGCAGCCCAGGGGCGCTGAGTGCAGATACGCAGTATTTT. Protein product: CASSPGALSADTQYF. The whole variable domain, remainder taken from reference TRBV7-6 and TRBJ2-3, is GAGVSQSPRYKVTKRGQDVALRCDPISGHVSLYWYRQALGQGPEFLTYFNYEAQQDKSGLPNDRFSAERPEGSISTLTIQRTEQRDSAMYRCASSPGALSADTQYFGPGTRLTVL.

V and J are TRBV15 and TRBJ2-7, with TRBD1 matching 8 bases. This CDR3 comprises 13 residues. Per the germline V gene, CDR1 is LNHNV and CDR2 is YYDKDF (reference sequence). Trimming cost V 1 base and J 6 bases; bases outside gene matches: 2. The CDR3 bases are TGTGCCACCAGCAGAGGGACAGGGCTCGAGCAGTACTTC. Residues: CATSRGTGLEQYF.

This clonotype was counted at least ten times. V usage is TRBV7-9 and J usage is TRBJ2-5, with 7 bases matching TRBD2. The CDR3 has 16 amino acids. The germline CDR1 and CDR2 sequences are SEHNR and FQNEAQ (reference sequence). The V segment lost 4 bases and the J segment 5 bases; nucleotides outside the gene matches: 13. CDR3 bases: TGTGCCAGCAGCTCGGATTGGGAGGGTGGGAGGGAGACCCAGTACTTC. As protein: CASSSDWEGGRETQYF.

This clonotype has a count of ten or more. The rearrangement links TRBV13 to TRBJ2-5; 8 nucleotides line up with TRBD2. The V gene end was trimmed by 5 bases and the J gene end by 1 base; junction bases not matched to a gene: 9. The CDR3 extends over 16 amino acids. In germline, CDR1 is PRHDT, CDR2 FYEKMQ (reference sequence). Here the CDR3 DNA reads TGTGCCAGCAGCGGGTTTAGCGGGGCCTCCCAAGAGACCCAGTACTTC. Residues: CASSGFSGASQETQYF.

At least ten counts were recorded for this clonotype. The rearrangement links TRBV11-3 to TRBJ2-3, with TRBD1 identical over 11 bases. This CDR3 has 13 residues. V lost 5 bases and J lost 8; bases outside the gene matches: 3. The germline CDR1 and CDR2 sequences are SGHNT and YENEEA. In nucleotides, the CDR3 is TGTGCCAGCAGCCAGGGACAGGGGGGTACGCAGTATTTT. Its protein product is CASSQGQGGTQYF.

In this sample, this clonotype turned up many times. This CDR3 is CSAREAVGPYEQYF. The CDR3 DNA reads TGCAGTGCTAGAGAAGCAGTGGGCCCCTACGAGCAGTACTTC. The chain employs TRBV20-1 and TRBJ2-7; no firm D call. CDR1 DFQATT and CDR2 SNEGSKA come from the germline V gene (reference sequence). The CDR3 is made up of 14 amino acids. V was clipped by 0 bases and J by 2 bases, with 11 bases between them.

CDR3 protein: CASNRGNLNTEAFF. The CDR3 DNA reads TGTGCCAGCAATCGGGGAAACTTGAACACTGAAGCTTTCTTT. This chain links TRBV27 with TRBJ1-1; the D is unclear. The CDR3 covers 14 residues. Germline V gives CDR1 MNHEY, CDR2 SMNVEV (reference sequence). V was cut by 7 bases and J by 0 bases, with 12 bases left in between.

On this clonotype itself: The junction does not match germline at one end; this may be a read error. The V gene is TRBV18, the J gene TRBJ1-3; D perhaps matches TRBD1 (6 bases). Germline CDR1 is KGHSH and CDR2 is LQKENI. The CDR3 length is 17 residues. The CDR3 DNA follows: TGTACCAGCTTTCCGCAGGGGCCCTACCCCTCTGGAAACACCATATATTTT. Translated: CTSFPQGPYPSGNTIYF.

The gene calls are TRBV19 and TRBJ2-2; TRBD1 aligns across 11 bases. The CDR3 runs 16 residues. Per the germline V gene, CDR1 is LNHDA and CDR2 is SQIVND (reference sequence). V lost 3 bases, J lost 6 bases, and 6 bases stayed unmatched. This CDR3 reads CASSIRPGQGAGELFF. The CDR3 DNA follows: TGTGCCAGTAGTATTAGACCGGGACAGGGGGCCGGGGAGCTGTTTTTT.

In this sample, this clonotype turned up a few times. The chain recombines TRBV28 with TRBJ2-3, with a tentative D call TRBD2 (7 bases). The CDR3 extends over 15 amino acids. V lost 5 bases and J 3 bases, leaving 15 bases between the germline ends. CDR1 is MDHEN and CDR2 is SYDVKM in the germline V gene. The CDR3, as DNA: TGTGCCAGCAGTCTTGGGGGGGGGCTAACAGATACGCAGTATTTT. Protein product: CASSLGGGLTDTQYF. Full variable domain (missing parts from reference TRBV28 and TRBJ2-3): DVKVTQSSRYLVKRTGEKVFLECVQDMDHENMFWYRQDPGLGLRLIYFSYDVKMKEKGDIPEGYSVSREKKERFSLILESASTNQTSMYLCASSLGGGLTDTQYFGPGTRLTVL.

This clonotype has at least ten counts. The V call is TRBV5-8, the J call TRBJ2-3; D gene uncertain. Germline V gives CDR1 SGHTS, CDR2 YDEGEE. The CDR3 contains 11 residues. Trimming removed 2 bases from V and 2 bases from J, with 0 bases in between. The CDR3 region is CASSFTDTQYF. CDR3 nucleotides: TGTGCCAGCAGCTTCACAGATACGCAGTATTTT.

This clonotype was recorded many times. The CDR3 DNA follows: TGCGCCAGCAGCCCAACAGCGGGGGCCCACACAGATACGCAGTATTTT. Translating it yields CASSPTAGAHTDTQYF. J is TRBJ2-3 and V is TRBV4-1, with 8 positions matching TRBD2. Trimming cost V 4 bases and J 2 bases; bases outside gene matches: 8. CDR1 and CDR2 from the germline V gene are MGHRA and YSYEKL. There are 16 residues in the CDR3.

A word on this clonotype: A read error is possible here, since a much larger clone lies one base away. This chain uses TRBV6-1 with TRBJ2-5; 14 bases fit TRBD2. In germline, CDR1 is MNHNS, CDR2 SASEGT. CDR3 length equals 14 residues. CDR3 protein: CASSGTSGGETHYF. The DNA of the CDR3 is TGTGCCAGCAGCGGGACTAGCGGGGGTGAGACCCACTACTTC.

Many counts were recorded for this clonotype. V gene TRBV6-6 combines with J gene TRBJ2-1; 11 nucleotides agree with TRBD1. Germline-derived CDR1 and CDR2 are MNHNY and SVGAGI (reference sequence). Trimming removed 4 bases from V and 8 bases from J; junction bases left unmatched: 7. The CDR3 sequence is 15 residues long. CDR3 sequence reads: CASSSPGQGGDEQFF. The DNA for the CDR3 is TGTGCCAGCAGTTCCCCGGGACAGGGGGGTGATGAGCAGTTCTTC.

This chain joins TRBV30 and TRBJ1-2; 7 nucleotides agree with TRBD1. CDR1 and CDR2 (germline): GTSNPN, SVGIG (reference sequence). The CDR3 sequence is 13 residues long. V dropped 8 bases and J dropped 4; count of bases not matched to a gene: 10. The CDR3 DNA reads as TGTGCCCGACAGGGACAACGGGGCTATGGCTACACCTTC. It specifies CARQGQRGYGYTF.

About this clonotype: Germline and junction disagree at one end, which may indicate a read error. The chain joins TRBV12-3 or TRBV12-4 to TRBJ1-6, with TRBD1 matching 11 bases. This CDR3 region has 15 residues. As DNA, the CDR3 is TGTGCCAGCAGTCTGGGACAGGGGGATAATTCACTCCTCCACTTT. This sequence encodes CASSLGQGDNSLLHF.